This TCR beta chain was documented in a study of shared clonotypes between healthy human individuals. Study-wide findings and caveats: As a rule, naive subsets had a larger estimated richness than memory subsets.

Trimming shortened V by 1 base and J by 8 bases, and 17 bases separated the two germline ends. Per germline, CDR1 SGHAT and CDR2 FQNNGV. This CDR3 contains 15 residues. Roughly 200 ng DNA, 25,000 to 35,000 T cell genomes, went into each sorted-subset replicate PCR. This table comes from immunoSEQ multiplex PCR, and its TCRdb copy is limited to in-frame clones, with some not included. The sample carries hundreds of thousands of clones, about 95% recorded once. Of note for this clone: What it binds is unknown.

The sequence was obtained from a woman in her thirties in good health. The chain joins TRBV11-2 to TRBJ1-2, with TRBD1 as a possible D gene (5 bases). The specimen sequenced was naive CD4+ T cells sorted from blood. The subset denotes: CD45RA+ positively selected. The CDR3: CASSLVFVQGGGYTF. The DNA of the CDR3 is TGTGCCAGCAGCTTAGTTTTTGTGCAGGGAGGAGGCTACACCTTC. The full variable domain, rest sourced from reference TRBV11-2 and TRBJ1-2, is EAGVAQSPRYKIIEKRQSVAFWCNPISGHATLYWYQQILGQGPKLLIQFQNNGVVDDSQLPKDRFSAERLKGVDSTLKIQPAKLEDSAVYLCASSLVFVQGGGYTFGSGTRLTVV.